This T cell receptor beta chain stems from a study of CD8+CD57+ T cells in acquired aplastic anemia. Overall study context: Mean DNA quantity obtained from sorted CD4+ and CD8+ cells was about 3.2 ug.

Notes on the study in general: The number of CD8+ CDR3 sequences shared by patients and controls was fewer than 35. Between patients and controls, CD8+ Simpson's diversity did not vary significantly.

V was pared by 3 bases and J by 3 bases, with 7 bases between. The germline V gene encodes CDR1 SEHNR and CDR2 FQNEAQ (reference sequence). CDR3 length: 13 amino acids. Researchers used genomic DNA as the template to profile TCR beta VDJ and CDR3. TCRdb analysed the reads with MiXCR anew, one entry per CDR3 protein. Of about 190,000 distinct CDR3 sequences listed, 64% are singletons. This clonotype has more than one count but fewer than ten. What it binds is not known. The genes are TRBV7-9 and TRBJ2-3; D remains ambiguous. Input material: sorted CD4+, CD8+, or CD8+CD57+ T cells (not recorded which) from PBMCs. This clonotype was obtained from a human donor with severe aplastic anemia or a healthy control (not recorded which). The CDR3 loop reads CASSFTETDTQYF. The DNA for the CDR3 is TGTGCCAGCAGCTTTACCGAGACAGATACGCAGTATTTT.